This TCR delta chain was observed in a study of gammadelta T cells in human blood (dated by TCRdb to about 2020). Study-wide conclusions, independent of this receptor: The study reported that microbial exposure appeared to drive polyclonal expansion of innate gamma-delta T cells immediately after birth.

The CDR3, from cysteine to phenylalanine, totals 19 residues. CDR3 DNA is the only sequence kept; it has 57 bases, read in frame from the first base. Compared with germline, V lacks 2 bases and J lacks 6 bases; bases without a gene match: 20. Taken from the germline V gene, the CDR1 and CDR2 loops are TSWWSYY and QGS. Worth noting for this clone: No antigen is known for it. Per-base quality was not reported, and no clone a single base away is much larger than it.

Receptors were amplified or captured by RT-PCR. The instrument was an Illumina MiSeq. TCRdb reprocessed the public data with the CATT caller; entries with the same nucleotide sequence were combined afterwards. The sample includes roughly 690 delta-chain clones, with approximately 13% observed a single time. The ten largest clones represent roughly a fifth of the sample. Sequencing was carried out using non-Vgamma9Vdelta2 gamma-delta T cells from adult blood. This sequence originates from a human donor. In this chain, TRDV1 is recombined with TRDJ1; the central 8 bases match TRDD3. Read as DNA, the sequence is TGTGCTCTTGGGGAAATTGACTTCTTTGCCTGGGGGAGCGGCAATAAACTCATCTTT. Its translation reads: CALGEIDFFAWGSGNKLIF.